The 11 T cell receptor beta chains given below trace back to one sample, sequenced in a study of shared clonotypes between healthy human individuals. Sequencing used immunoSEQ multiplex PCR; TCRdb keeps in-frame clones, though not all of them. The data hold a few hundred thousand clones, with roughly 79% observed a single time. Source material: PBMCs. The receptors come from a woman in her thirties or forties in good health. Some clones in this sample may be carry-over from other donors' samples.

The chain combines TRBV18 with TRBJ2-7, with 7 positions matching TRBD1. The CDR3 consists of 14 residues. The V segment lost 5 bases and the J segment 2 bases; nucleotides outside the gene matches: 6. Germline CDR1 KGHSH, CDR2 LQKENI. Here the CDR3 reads CASSTSTGTYEQYF. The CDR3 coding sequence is TGTGCCAGCTCAACCTCGACAGGGACCTACGAGCAGTACTTC.

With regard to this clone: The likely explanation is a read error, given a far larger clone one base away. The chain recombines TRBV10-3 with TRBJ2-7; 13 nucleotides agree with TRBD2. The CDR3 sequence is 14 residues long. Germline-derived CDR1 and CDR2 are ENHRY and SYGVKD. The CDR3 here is CDISETSGRYEQYF. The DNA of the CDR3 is TGTGACATCAGTGAGACTAGCGGGAGGTACGAGCAGTACTTC.

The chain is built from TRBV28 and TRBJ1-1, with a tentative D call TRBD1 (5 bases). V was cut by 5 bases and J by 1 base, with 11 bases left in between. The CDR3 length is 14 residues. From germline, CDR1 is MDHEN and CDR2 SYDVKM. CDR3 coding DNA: TGTGCCAGCAGTACCCCTACAGGGAACACTGAAGCTTTCTTT. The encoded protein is CASSTPTGNTEAFF.

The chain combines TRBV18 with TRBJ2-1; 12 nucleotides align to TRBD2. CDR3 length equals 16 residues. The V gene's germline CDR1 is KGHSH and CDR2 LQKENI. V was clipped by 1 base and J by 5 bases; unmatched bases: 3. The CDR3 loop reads CASSPQRTSGNNEQFF. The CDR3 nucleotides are TGTGCCAGCTCACCACAGCGGACTAGCGGGAACAATGAGCAGTTCTTC.

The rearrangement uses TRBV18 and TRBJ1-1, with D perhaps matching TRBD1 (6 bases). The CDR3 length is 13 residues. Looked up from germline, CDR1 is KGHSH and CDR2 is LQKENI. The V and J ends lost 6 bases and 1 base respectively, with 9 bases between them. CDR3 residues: CASSTGPNTEAFF. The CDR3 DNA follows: TGTGCCAGCTCGACAGGTCCGAACACTGAAGCTTTCTTT.

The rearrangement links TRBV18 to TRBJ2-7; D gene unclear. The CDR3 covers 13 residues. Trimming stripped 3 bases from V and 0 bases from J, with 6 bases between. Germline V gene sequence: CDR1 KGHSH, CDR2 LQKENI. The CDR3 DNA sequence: TGTGCCAGCTCACCGTTACACTCCTACGAGCAGTACTTC. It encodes CASSPLHSYEQYF.

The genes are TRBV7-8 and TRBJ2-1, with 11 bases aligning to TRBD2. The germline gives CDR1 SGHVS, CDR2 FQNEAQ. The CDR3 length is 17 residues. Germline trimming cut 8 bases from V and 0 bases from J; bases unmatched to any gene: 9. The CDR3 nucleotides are TGTGCCAGCGGTGGGACTAGCGGACCCGTCTCCTACAATGAGCAGTTCTTC. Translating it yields CASGGTSGPVSYNEQFF.

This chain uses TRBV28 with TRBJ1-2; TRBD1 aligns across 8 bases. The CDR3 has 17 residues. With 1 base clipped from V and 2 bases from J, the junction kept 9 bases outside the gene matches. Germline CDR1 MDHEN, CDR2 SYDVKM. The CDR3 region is CASSLYFSGQGNYGYTF. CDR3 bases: TGTGCCAGCAGTTTATACTTTTCTGGACAGGGAAACTATGGCTACACCTTC.

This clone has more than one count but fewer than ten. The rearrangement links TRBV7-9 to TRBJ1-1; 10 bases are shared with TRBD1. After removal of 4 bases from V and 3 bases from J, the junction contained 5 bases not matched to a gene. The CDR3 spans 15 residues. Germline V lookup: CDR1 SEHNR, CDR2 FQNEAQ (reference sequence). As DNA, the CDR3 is TGTGCCAGCAGCTCAGAGACAGGGGGCCACACTGAAGCTTTCTTT. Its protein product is CASSSETGGHTEAFF.

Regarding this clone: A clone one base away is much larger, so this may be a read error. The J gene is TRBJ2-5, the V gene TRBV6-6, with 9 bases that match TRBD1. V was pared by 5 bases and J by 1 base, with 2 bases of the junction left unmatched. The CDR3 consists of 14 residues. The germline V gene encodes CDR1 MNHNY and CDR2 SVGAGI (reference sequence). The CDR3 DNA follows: TGTGCCAGCAGTCCACAGGGGGCCCAAGAGACCCAGTACTTC. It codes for CASSPQGAQETQYF.

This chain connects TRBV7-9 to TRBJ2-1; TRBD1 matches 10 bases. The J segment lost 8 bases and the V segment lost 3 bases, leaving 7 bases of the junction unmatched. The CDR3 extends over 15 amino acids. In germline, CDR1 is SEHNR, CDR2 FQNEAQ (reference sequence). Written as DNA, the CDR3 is TGTGCCAGCAGCTTCCGGACAGGGGGAAGGGATGAGCAGTTCTTC. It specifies CASSFRTGGRDEQFF.